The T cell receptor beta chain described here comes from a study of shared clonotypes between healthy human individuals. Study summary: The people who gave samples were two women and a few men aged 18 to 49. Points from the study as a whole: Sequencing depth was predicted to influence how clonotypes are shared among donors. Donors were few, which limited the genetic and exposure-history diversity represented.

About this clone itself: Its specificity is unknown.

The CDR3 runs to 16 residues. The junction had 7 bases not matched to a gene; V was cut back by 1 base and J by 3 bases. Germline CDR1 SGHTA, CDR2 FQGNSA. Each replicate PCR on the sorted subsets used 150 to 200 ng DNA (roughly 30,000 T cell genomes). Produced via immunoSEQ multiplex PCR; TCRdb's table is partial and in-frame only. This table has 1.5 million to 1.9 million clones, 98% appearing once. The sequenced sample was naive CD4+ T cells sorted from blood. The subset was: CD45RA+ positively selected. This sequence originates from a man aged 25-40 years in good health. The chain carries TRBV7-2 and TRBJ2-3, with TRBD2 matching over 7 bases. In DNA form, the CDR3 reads TGTGCCAGCAGCTTAGTGGGAGGGCTTAATACAGATACGCAGTATTTT. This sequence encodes CASSLVGGLNTDTQYF.